A selection of T cell receptor beta chains follows, all from one sample in a study of CD8+ T cells in alopecia areata. TCRdb's table, derived via immunoSEQ multiplex PCR, lists solely in-frame clones and lacks some. Of 200,000 to 250,000 clones listed, 50% to 70% are singletons. The specimen comprised CD4+ T cells sorted from blood, sampled at week 4, from a patient treated with tofacitinib. These TCRs come from a human donor with alopecia areata. Each CDR3 is given with its conserved first and last residue. A D gene is named only where the DNA matches it firmly. Only some rows state a clone size, as once, few, many or a class for expanded clones.

J gene: TRBJ1-1
D gene: TRBD1
V gene: TRBV30
clone size: -
CDR3 length: 12
CDR3 protein: CAWRADRAEAFF
CDR3 DNA: TGTGCCTGGAGGGCAGACAGGGCTGAAGCTTTCTTT

J gene: TRBJ2-5
D gene: -
V gene: TRBV4-3
clone size: -
CDR3 length: 16
CDR3 protein: CASSQDLRGGQETQYF
CDR3 DNA: TGCGCCAGCAGCCAAGATCTAAGGGGGGGGCAAGAGACCCAGTACTTC

J gene: TRBJ2-1
D gene: -
V gene: TRBV4-2
clone size: -
CDR3 length: 18
CDR3 protein: CASSQVTRGARLKDEQFF
CDR3 DNA: TGTGCCAGCAGCCAAGTAACTCGGGGGGCCCGCCTCAAGGATGAGCAGTTCTTC

J gene: TRBJ1-5
D gene: -
V gene: TRBV2
clone size: few
CDR3 length: 15
CDR3 protein: CASCGRGGVNQPQHF
CDR3 DNA: TGTGCCAGCTGTGGGAGAGGAGGGGTCAATCAGCCCCAGCATTTT

J gene: TRBJ2-3
D gene: -
V gene: TRBV29-1
clone size: -
CDR3 length: 13
CDR3 protein: CSVVGRSTDTQYF
CDR3 DNA: TGCAGCGTTGTGGGCCGGAGCACAGATACGCAGTATTTT

J gene: TRBJ2-3
D gene: TRBD2
V gene: TRBV9
clone size: -
CDR3 length: 15
CDR3 protein: CASTVEAGGTDTQYF
CDR3 DNA: TGTGCCAGCACCGTAGAGGCGGGGGGCACAGATACGCAGTATTTT

J gene: TRBJ1-1
D gene: -
V gene: TRBV2
clone size: few
CDR3 length: 13
CDR3 protein: CASSEAGWRWAFF
CDR3 DNA: TGTGCCAGCAGTGAAGCGGGTTGGCGTTGGGCTTTCTTT

J gene: TRBJ1-1
D gene: -
V gene: TRBV29-1
clone size: -
CDR3 length: 13
CDR3 protein: CSVGGRSNTEAFF
CDR3 DNA: TGCAGCGTTGGTGGACGGTCAAACACTGAAGCTTTCTTT

J gene: TRBJ2-2
D gene: -
V gene: TRBV5-1
clone size: -
CDR3 length: 16
CDR3 protein: CASSSTVSTNTGELFF
CDR3 DNA: TGCGCCAGCAGCTCCACCGTCAGTACCAACACCGGGGAGCTGTTTTTT

J gene: TRBJ1-2
D gene: TRBD1
V gene: TRBV15
clone size: -
CDR3 length: 15
CDR3 protein: CATSRGQGGRDGYTF
CDR3 DNA: TGTGCCACCAGCAGAGGACAGGGAGGTAGAGATGGCTACACCTTC

J gene: TRBJ2-1
D gene: -
V gene: TRBV30
clone size: few
CDR3 length: 15
CDR3 protein: CAWSISRHVRDEQFF
CDR3 DNA: TGTGCCTGGAGCATCTCCCGACATGTGCGGGATGAGCAGTTCTTC

J gene: TRBJ2-5
D gene: TRBD1
V gene: TRBV7-9
clone size: -
CDR3 length: 15
CDR3 protein: CASSSGQGVEETQYF
CDR3 DNA: TGTGCCAGCAGCTCGGGACAGGGGGTGGAGGAGACCCAGTACTTC

J gene: TRBJ2-2
D gene: -
V gene: TRBV25-1
clone size: -
CDR3 length: 13
CDR3 protein: CASSGKVDGELFF
CDR3 DNA: TGTGCCAGCAGTGGAAAGGTAGACGGGGAGCTGTTTTTT

J gene: TRBJ2-3
D gene: -
V gene: TRBV29-1
clone size: -
CDR3 length: 14
CDR3 protein: CTISSTASTDTQYF
CDR3 DNA: TGCACCATCTCATCCACAGCTAGCACAGATACGCAGTATTTT

J gene: TRBJ1-2
D gene: TRBD1
V gene: TRBV2
clone size: once
CDR3 length: 12
CDR3 protein: CAPGQGTYGYTF
CDR3 DNA: TGTGCCCCGGGACAGGGGACCTATGGCTACACCTTC

J gene: TRBJ2-5
D gene: TRBD1
V gene: TRBV5-1
clone size: few
CDR3 length: 14
CDR3 protein: CASSKGQGKETQYF
CDR3 DNA: TGCGCCAGCAGCAAGGGACAGGGGAAAGAGACCCAGTACTTC

J gene: TRBJ1-1
D gene: -
V gene: TRBV6-1
clone size: -
CDR3 length: 15
CDR3 protein: CASSATTGLNTEAFF
CDR3 DNA: TGTGCCAGCAGTGCGACGACAGGATTGAACACTGAAGCTTTCTTT

J gene: TRBJ1-5
D gene: -
V gene: TRBV19
clone size: once
CDR3 length: 13
CDR3 protein: CASSRGNNQPQHF
CDR3 DNA: TGTGCCAGCTCTAGGGGGAACAATCAGCCCCAGCATTTT

J gene: TRBJ1-1
D gene: TRBD1
V gene: TRBV9
clone size: large
CDR3 length: 21
CDR3 protein: CASSDHPPQTGADAGSTEAFF
CDR3 DNA: TGTGCCAGCAGCGATCACCCTCCACAGACAGGGGCCGACGCAGGTAGCACTGAAGCTTTCTTT

J gene: TRBJ2-2
D gene: -
V gene: TRBV14
clone size: -
CDR3 length: 15
CDR3 protein: CASSQSAAFTGELFF
CDR3 DNA: TGTGCCAGCAGCCAATCCGCCGCGTTCACCGGGGAGCTGTTTTTT

J gene: TRBJ2-2
D gene: -
V gene: TRBV1
clone size: few
CDR3 length: 15
CDR3 protein: CTSSQVAVGPRGLFF
CDR3 DNA: TGCACCAGCAGCCAAGTGGCGGTCGGCCCTCGGGGGCTGTTTTTT

J gene: TRBJ1-4
D gene: -
V gene: TRBV18
clone size: -
CDR3 length: 17
CDR3 protein: CASTERQGRGTNEKLFF
CDR3 DNA: TGTGCCAGCACCGAACGGCAGGGGCGGGGAACTAATGAAAAACTGTTTTTT

J gene: TRBJ2-7
D gene: TRBD2
V gene: TRBV5-1
clone size: -
CDR3 length: 17
CDR3 protein: CASSARRLADSSYEQYF
CDR3 DNA: TGCGCCAGCAGCGCACGAAGACTAGCGGATAGCTCCTACGAGCAGTACTTC

J gene: TRBJ2-2
D gene: -
V gene: TRBV6-5
clone size: -
CDR3 length: 14
CDR3 protein: CASRWSTGTGELFF
CDR3 DNA: TGTGCCAGCAGGTGGAGTACGGGGACCGGGGAGCTGTTTTTT

J gene: TRBJ1-4
D gene: -
V gene: TRBV11-2
clone size: few
CDR3 length: 14
CDR3 protein: CASSLAGLGEKLFF
CDR3 DNA: TGTGCCAGCAGCTTGGCAGGGTTGGGTGAAAAACTGTTTTTT

J gene: TRBJ2-7
D gene: TRBD2
V gene: TRBV29-1
clone size: -
CDR3 length: 17
CDR3 protein: CSVLSLNSRGGSYEQYF
CDR3 DNA: TGCAGCGTTCTGTCCCTAAACTCGCGGGGGGGCTCCTACGAGCAGTACTTC

J gene: TRBJ1-4
D gene: -
V gene: TRBV6-1
clone size: -
CDR3 length: 15
CDR3 protein: CASSEQGGYGEKLFF
CDR3 DNA: TGTGCCAGCAGTGAACAAGGAGGGTATGGTGAAAAACTGTTTTTT

J gene: TRBJ1-1
D gene: -
V gene: TRBV9
clone size: -
CDR3 length: 17
CDR3 protein: CASSRLGRVDVNTEAFF
CDR3 DNA: TGTGCCAGCAGCCGCCTGGGGCGAGTTGATGTGAACACTGAAGCTTTCTTT

J gene: TRBJ2-6
D gene: -
V gene: TRBV11-2
clone size: -
CDR3 length: 15
CDR3 protein: CASSLGEAGANVLTF
CDR3 DNA: TGTGCCAGCAGCTTGGGGGAAGCAGGGGCCAACGTCCTGACTTTC

J gene: TRBJ2-7
D gene: TRBD1
V gene: TRBV7-2
clone size: -
CDR3 length: 13
CDR3 protein: CASSRRTGNEQYF
CDR3 DNA: TGTGCCAGCAGCCGGCGGACAGGGAACGAGCAGTACTTC

J gene: TRBJ1-5
D gene: -
V gene: TRBV15
clone size: few
CDR3 length: 13
CDR3 protein: CATSVGPNQPQHF
CDR3 DNA: TGTGCCACCAGCGTAGGGCCTAATCAGCCCCAGCATTTT

J gene: TRBJ1-5
D gene: TRBD1
V gene: TRBV20-1
clone size: -
CDR3 length: 8
CDR3 protein: CRDGQGHF
CDR3 DNA: TGCAGGGACGGACAGGGGCATTTT

J gene: TRBJ2-5
D gene: -
V gene: TRBV2
clone size: -
CDR3 length: 12
CDR3 protein: CASSRVLETQYF
CDR3 DNA: TGTGCCAGCAGTCGGGTTTTGGAGACCCAGTACTTC

J gene: TRBJ2-3
D gene: -
V gene: TRBV5-6
clone size: -
CDR3 length: 15
CDR3 protein: CASSLRHGITDTQYF
CDR3 DNA: TGTGCCAGCAGCTTGAGGCACGGGATTACGGATACGCAGTATTTT

J gene: TRBJ1-1
D gene: -
V gene: TRBV30
clone size: once
CDR3 length: 11
CDR3 protein: CAWSVETEAFF
CDR3 DNA: TGTGCCTGGAGTGTCGAGACTGAAGCTTTCTTT

J gene: TRBJ2-1
D gene: TRBD1
V gene: TRBV6-1
clone size: -
CDR3 length: 16
CDR3 protein: CASSEMTGGSYNEQFF
CDR3 DNA: TGTGCCAGCAGTGAAATGACAGGGGGCTCTTACAATGAGCAGTTCTTC

J gene: TRBJ1-5
D gene: -
V gene: TRBV28
clone size: -
CDR3 length: 13
CDR3 protein: CASGGRGNQPQHF
CDR3 DNA: TGTGCCAGCGGGGGCAGGGGCAATCAGCCCCAGCATTTT

J gene: TRBJ1-2
D gene: -
V gene: TRBV7-2
clone size: -
CDR3 length: 13
CDR3 protein: CASTRTELYGYTF
CDR3 DNA: TGTGCCAGCACCAGGACAGAACTCTATGGCTACACCTTC

J gene: TRBJ1-2
D gene: TRBD1
V gene: TRBV19
clone size: once
CDR3 length: 13
CDR3 protein: CASRGGQVGGYTF
CDR3 DNA: TGTGCCAGTAGGGGAGGACAGGTCGGTGGCTACACCTTC

J gene: TRBJ2-2
D gene: -
V gene: TRBV27
clone size: -
CDR3 length: 13
CDR3 protein: CASSPNGGGELFF
CDR3 DNA: TGTGCCAGCAGTCCAAATGGGGGCGGGGAGCTGTTTTTT

J gene: TRBJ2-7
D gene: -
V gene: TRBV2
clone size: -
CDR3 length: 15
CDR3 protein: CASSGTGFGSYEQYF
CDR3 DNA: TGTGCCAGCAGTGGAACAGGTTTCGGATCCTACGAGCAGTACTTC

J gene: TRBJ2-1
D gene: -
V gene: TRBV5-1
clone size: few
CDR3 length: 16
CDR3 protein: CASSLEGQGGYNEQFF
CDR3 DNA: TGCGCCAGCAGCTTGGAAGGCCAGGGCGGCTACAATGAGCAGTTCTTC